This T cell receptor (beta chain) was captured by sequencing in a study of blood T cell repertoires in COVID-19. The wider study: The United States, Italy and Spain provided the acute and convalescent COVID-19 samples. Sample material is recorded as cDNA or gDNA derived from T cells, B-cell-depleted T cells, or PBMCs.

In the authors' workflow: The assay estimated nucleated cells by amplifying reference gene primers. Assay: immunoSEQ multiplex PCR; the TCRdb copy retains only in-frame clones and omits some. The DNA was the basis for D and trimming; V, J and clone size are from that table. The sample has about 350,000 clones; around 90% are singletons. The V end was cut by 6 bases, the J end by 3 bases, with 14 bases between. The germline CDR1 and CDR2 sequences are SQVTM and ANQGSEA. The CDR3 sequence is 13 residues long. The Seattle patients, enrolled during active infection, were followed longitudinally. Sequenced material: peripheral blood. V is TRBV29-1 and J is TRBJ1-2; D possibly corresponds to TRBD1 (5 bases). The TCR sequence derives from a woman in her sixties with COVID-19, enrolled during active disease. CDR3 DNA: TGCAGCGTATCGGGGGTTTCGGACTATGGCTACACCTTC. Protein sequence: CSVSGVSDYGYTF.